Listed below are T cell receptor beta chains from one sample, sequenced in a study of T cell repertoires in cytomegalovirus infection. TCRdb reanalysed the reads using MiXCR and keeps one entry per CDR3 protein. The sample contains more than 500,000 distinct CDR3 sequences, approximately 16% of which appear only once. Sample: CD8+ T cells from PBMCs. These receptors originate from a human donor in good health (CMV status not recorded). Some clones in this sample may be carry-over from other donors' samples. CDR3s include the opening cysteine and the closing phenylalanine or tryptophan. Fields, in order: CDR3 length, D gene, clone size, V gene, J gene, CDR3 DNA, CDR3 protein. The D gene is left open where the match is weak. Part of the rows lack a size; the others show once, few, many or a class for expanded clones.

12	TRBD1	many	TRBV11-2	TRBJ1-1	TGTGCCAGCAGCACCGGGACAGGGGGAACTTTCTTT	CASSTGTGGTFF
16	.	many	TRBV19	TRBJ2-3	TGTGCCAGTAGTCTCTCCACCAACCGACCCGCGCTAGCGCAGTATTTT	CASSLSTNRPALAQYF
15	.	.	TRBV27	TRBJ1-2	TGTGCCAGCAGTTTAACCCGCGGCAGGAACTATGGCTACACCTTC	CASSLTRGRNYGYTF
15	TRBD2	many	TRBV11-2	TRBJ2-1	TGTGCCAGCAGCCTCTCCGCGGGAGGGCCCTATGAGCAGTTCTTC	CASSLSAGGPYEQFF
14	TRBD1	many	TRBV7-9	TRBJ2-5	TGTGCCAGCAGCGGACAGGGGGCGTTGGAGACCCAGTACTTC	CASSGQGALETQYF
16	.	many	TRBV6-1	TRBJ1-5	TGTGCCAGCAGTTCTGAGACTCCCGGGTCCAATCAGCCCCAGCATTTT	CASSSETPGSNQPQHF
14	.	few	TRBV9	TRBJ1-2	TGTGCCAGCAGCGCCGGAGGGACAATTTATGGCTACACCTTC	CASSAGGTIYGYTF
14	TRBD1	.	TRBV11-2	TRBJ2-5	TGTGCCAGCAGCTCTCCGGGACAGGGGGGGACCCAGTACTTC	CASSSPGQGGTQYF
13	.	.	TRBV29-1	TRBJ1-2	TGCAGCGTTCGGGACGGCTCAAACTATGGCTACACCTTC	CSVRDGSNYGYTF
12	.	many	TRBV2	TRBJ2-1	TGTGCCACTTCCACCTGGGCGACTGAGCAGTTCTTC	CATSTWATEQFF
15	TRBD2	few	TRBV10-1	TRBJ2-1	TGCGCCAGCAGTAGAGAAGCGGGGGGATACAATGAGCAGTTCTTC	CASSREAGGYNEQFF
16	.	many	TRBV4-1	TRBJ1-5	TGCGCCAGCAGCCAAGAGGTAGGGATTAGCAATCAGCCCCAGCATTTT	CASSQEVGISNQPQHF
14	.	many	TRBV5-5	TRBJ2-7	TGTGCCAGCAGCTTGTTCGGGAGTCTCTACGAGCAGTACTTC	CASSLFGSLYEQYF
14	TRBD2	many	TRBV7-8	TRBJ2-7	TGTGCCAGCAGCTTTAGCGGGGGGAACTACGAGCAGTACTTC	CASSFSGGNYEQYF
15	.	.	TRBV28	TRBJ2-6	TGTGCCAGCAGTTTTTTAGGGGTTGGGGCCAACGTCCTGACTTTC	CASSFLGVGANVLTF
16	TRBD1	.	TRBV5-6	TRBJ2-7	TGTGCCAGCAGCTCCCTGGGACAGGGTTTCCCGTACGAGCAGTACTTC	CASSSLGQGFPYEQYF
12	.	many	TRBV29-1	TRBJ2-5	TGCAGCGTTGATATGGGCAATCGGACCCAGTACTTC	CSVDMGNRTQYF
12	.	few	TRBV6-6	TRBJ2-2	TGTGCCAGCAGTGCGAAGGGAGGGGAGCTGTTTTTT	CASSAKGGELFF
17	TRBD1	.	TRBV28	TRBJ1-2	TGTGCCAGCAGTTTATGGGCTAGGGACAGGGTGGAATATGGCTACACCTTC	CASSLWARDRVEYGYTF
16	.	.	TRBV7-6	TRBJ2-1	TGTGCCAGCAGCTTAGTGTTTCCGGCCCTTCACAATGAGCAGTTCTTC	CASSLVFPALHNEQFF
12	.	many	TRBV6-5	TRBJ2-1	TGTGCCAGCAGTTACTCGGGGGATGGGCAGTTCTTC	CASSYSGDGQFF
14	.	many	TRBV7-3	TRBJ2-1	TGTGCCAGCAGCCCGGGTGCATCCTACAATGAGCAGTTCTTC	CASSPGASYNEQFF
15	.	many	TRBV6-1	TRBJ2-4	TGTGCCAGCAGGACCGGCGCGGGGCTCAAAAACATTCAGTACTTC	CASRTGAGLKNIQYF
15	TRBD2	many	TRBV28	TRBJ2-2	TGTGCCAGCAGTTTCAGGGTAGCGGGAGCCGGGGAGCTGTTTTTT	CASSFRVAGAGELFF
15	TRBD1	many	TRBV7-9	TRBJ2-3	TGTGCCAGCAGCGGGGACAGGGGCCTAATAGATACGCAGTATTTT	CASSGDRGLIDTQYF
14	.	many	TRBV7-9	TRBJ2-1	TGTGCCAGCAGCTTAGTACAGTCCTACAATGAGCAGTTCTTC	CASSLVQSYNEQFF
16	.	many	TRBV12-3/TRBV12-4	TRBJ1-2	TGTGCCAGCAGTTTGGATATAATTAGACTTACGTATGGCTACACCTTC	CASSLDIIRLTYGYTF
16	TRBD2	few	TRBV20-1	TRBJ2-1	TGCAGTGCCTCATCCCTCCTAGCGGCCTCCTACAATGAGCAGTTCTTC	CSASSLLAASYNEQFF
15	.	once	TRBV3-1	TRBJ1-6	TGTGCCAGCAGCCAGCGCGGGACAATTAATTCACCCCTCCACTTT	CASSQRGTINSPLHF
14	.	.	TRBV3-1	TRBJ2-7	TGTGCCAGCAGCCAAGAGGGGGCGGGCTACGAGCAGTACTTC	CASSQEGAGYEQYF
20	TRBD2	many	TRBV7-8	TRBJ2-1	TGTGCCAGCAGCCTCGAGGTGGCGGGAGTAAATTTGGGGTCCTACAATGAGCAGTTCTTC	CASSLEVAGVNLGSYNEQFF
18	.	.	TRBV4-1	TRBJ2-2	TGCGCCAGCAGCCAGGGCCCTACCATAACCCCGGGGTCCGGGGAGCTGTTTTTT	CASSQGPTITPGSGELFF
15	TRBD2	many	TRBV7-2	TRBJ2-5	TGTGCCAGCAGGCCCTCCTCAGCGGGAGGCGAGACCCAGTACTTC	CASRPSSAGGETQYF
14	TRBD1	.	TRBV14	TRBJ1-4	TGTGCCAGCAGCCCTAAGACAGGGCATGAAAAACTGTTTTTT	CASSPKTGHEKLFF
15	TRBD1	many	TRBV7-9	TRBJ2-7	TGTGCCAGCAGCTTAGGGACAGGGGGCAACTACGAGCAGTACTTC	CASSLGTGGNYEQYF
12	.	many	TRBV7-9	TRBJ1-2	TGTGCCAGCAGCTTATATCGGGGAGACTACACCTTC	CASSLYRGDYTF
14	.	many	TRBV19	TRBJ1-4	TGTGCCAGCGGGACCCTTGGAACTAATGAAAAACTGTTTTTT	CASGTLGTNEKLFF